These T cell receptor beta chains were read from a single sample in a study of blood T cell repertoires in COVID-19. Data came from immunoSEQ multiplex PCR; TCRdb stores just in-frame clones and leaves some out. The sample shows about 85,000 clones, approximately 84% of them seen only once. Sequenced sample: peripheral blood. These receptors were obtained from a man aged 55 to 70 with acute or convalescent COVID-19. Both conserved end residues are part of each CDR3. D genes are given only for firm matches. Size tells how often a clone was seen (once, few, many) or the class of an expanded clone, and some rows leave it out.

size | length | D | J | V | DNA | CDR3
- | 15 | TRBD1 | TRBJ1-5 | TRBV18 | TGTGCCAGCTCACCATCCGACAGGGCCGATCAGCCCCAGCATTTT | CASSPSDRADQPQHF
- | 15 | - | TRBJ1-1 | TRBV9 | TGTGCCAGCAGCGTAGGTGGCAGGGGTATTAGTGAAGCTTTCTTT | CASSVGGRGISEAFF
- | 17 | - | TRBJ2-1 | TRBV4-2 | TGTGCCAGCAGCCAAGAGTTAGCCGGGTTATCCTACAATGAGCAGTTCTTC | CASSQELAGLSYNEQFF
- | 13 | TRBD2 | TRBJ2-1 | TRBV19 | TGTGCCAGCGACACTAGCGGGGGCAATGAGCAGTTCTTC | CASDTSGGNEQFF
- | 13 | - | TRBJ2-3 | TRBV6-5 | TGTGCCAGCAGTTACCTCGCCCGAGGGATGCAGTATTTT | CASSYLARGMQYF
once | 15 | - | TRBJ1-3 | TRBV3-1/TRBV3-2 | TGTGCCAGCAGCCAACGTAGGACAACAGGAAACACCATATATTTT | CASSQRRTTGNTIYF
few | 17 | TRBD1 | TRBJ2-2 | TRBV4-2 | TGTGCCAGCAGCCAACAACCGGGACAGGCGAACACCGGGGAGCTGTTTTTT | CASSQQPGQANTGELFF
- | 16 | TRBD1 | TRBJ1-3 | TRBV5-1 | TGCGCCAGCAGCTTGGCGACAGGGGGCCAGGGAAACACCATATATTTT | CASSLATGGQGNTIYF
- | 12 | - | TRBJ1-5 | TRBV24-1 | TGTGCCACCAGTGAAGCGTCTGGGCCCCAGCATTTT | CATSEASGPQHF
few | 13 | TRBD1 | TRBJ2-7 | TRBV4-1 | TGCGCCAGCAGCCTTCGACAGGGCTACGAGCAGTACTTC | CASSLRQGYEQYF
- | 15 | TRBD1 | TRBJ1-2 | TRBV5-6 | TGTGCCAGCAACTTCATCGGGACAGGGGGCGATGGCTACACCTTC | CASNFIGTGGDGYTF
- | 14 | - | TRBJ1-3 | TRBV6-5 | TGTGCCACGACCAGGGTCTTCTCTGGAAACACCATATATTTT | CATTRVFSGNTIYF
- | 18 | TRBD1 | TRBJ2-2 | TRBV10-3 | TGTGCCATCAGTGGGGACAGGGGGTCGGCTGGAAATACCGGGGAGCTGTTTTTT | CAISGDRGSAGNTGELFF
few | 13 | - | TRBJ2-7 | TRBV11-2 | TGTGCCAGCAGCTTGATGACGTCGGGAGAGCAGTACTTC | CASSLMTSGEQYF
few | 13 | - | TRBJ1-2 | TRBV30 | TGTGCCTGGAGTGTAACGACAGCGTATGGCTACACCTTC | CAWSVTTAYGYTF
- | 13 | - | TRBJ1-2 | TRBV15 | TGTGCCACCAGCAGAGATCCCCAATATGGCTACACCTTC | CATSRDPQYGYTF
- | 14 | TRBD1 | TRBJ1-2 | TRBV7-2 | TGTGCCAGCAGCTTAGAACAGGGGGTTTATGGCTACACCTTC | CASSLEQGVYGYTF
- | 15 | TRBD2 | TRBJ2-3 | TRBV6-2/TRBV6-3 | TGTGCCAGCAGTCCCGGAGCGGGGGGAACAGATACGCAGTATTTT | CASSPGAGGTDTQYF
- | 16 | TRBD1 | TRBJ1-1 | TRBV11-3 | TGTGCCAGCAGCTCCCACCGGGACAGGGAGAACACTGAAGCTTTCTTT | CASSSHRDRENTEAFF
- | 16 | - | TRBJ2-3 | TRBV18 | TGTGCCAGCTCACTGATACCAGACACTAGCACAGATACGCAGTATTTT | CASSLIPDTSTDTQYF
once | 13 | - | TRBJ1-5 | TRBV27 | TGTGCCAGCAGCTCCCCAGGGGCTCAGCCCCAGCATTTT | CASSSPGAQPQHF
- | 14 | - | TRBJ1-5 | TRBV19 | TGTGCCAGTAGTATAACCAGGGGAAGGCAGCCCCAGCATTTT | CASSITRGRQPQHF
- | 16 | - | TRBJ2-4 | TRBV19 | TGTGCCAGTAGTATCAGGGGCGAGGTAGCCAAAAACATTCAGTACTTC | CASSIRGEVAKNIQYF
- | 16 | - | TRBJ1-4 | TRBV21-1 | TGTGCCAGCAGCAAAGCGGCGGGGGGGATCACTGAAAAACTGTTTTTT | CASSKAAGGITEKLFF
once | 14 | - | TRBJ1-1 | TRBV5-5 | TGTGCCAGCAGCTTGGAGGGAGCGAACACTGAAGCTTTCTTT | CASSLEGANTEAFF
- | 16 | - | TRBJ1-2 | TRBV6-5 | TGTGCCAGCAGTTACTCGGGAGGAGCAGCTAACTATGGCTACACCTTC | CASSYSGGAANYGYTF
- | 12 | - | TRBJ1-1 | TRBV24-1 | TGTGCCACCAGTGACAGGGTAGGTGAGGCTTTCTTT | CATSDRVGEAFF
- | 16 | - | TRBJ2-5 | TRBV13 | TGTGCCAGCAGCTTAAAGGCAGGGGGGTACCAAGAGACCCAGTACTTC | CASSLKAGGYQETQYF
- | 16 | TRBD1 | TRBJ1-2 | TRBV9 | TGTGCCAGCAGCGTAGAGGACAGGGTACTTGACTATGGCTACACCTTC | CASSVEDRVLDYGYTF
few | 14 | - | TRBJ2-6 | TRBV5-4 | TGTGCCAGCAGCTCCTACTCTGGGGCCAACGTCCTGACTTTC | CASSSYSGANVLTF
few | 16 | TRBD2 | TRBJ2-1 | TRBV6-2/TRBV6-3 | TGTGCCAGCAGTAAGACTAGCGGGGGGGCCGGGAATGAGCAGTTCTTC | CASSKTSGGAGNEQFF
- | 16 | - | TRBJ1-5 | TRBV4-2 | TGTGCCAGCAGCCGGGGCGCGGGAGAGGGAGGCCAGCCCCAGCATTTT | CASSRGAGEGGQPQHF
- | 15 | - | TRBJ1-1 | TRBV5-4 | TGTGCCAGCAGCTTGGTAGCGCTCGCGAACACTGAAGCTTTCTTT | CASSLVALANTEAFF
- | 16 | TRBD1 | TRBJ2-7 | TRBV19 | TGTGCCAGTAGTATTAATTCCCCGGGACAGGCCTACGAGCAGTACTTC | CASSINSPGQAYEQYF
- | 16 | TRBD1 | TRBJ1-5 | TRBV18 | TGTGCCAGCTCAGAACAGGGGGCGCGTCGCAATCAGCCCCAGCATTTT | CASSEQGARRNQPQHF
- | 15 | - | TRBJ1-2 | TRBV1 | TGCACCAGCAGCCAAGTGGCCACGCAAAACTATGGCTACACCTTC | CTSSQVATQNYGYTF
- | 13 | - | TRBJ2-7 | TRBV21-1 | TGTGCCAGCAGCAGACGGGGGACCAACGAGCAGTACTTC | CASSRRGTNEQYF
- | 13 | TRBD1 | TRBJ1-2 | TRBV9 | TGTGCCAGCAGCTCCCAGACAGGGGCTGGCTACACCTTC | CASSSQTGAGYTF
- | 15 | TRBD1 | TRBJ1-1 | TRBV29-1 | TGCAGCGCCAAACAGGGGGCGTTCAGGAACACTGAAGCTTTCTTT | CSAKQGAFRNTEAFF
- | 16 | - | TRBJ1-3 | TRBV10-3 | TGTGCCATCAGTGGGAGGGGCAGAACCTCTGGAAACACCATATATTTT | CAISGRGRTSGNTIYF
- | 15 | - | TRBJ1-1 | TRBV19 | TGTGCCAGTAGTCGGTTAGGGCAGGGTGGCACTGAAGCTTTCTTT | CASSRLGQGGTEAFF
- | 12 | TRBD1 | TRBJ1-2 | TRBV27 | TGTGCCAGCAGCCGACAGGGGTTTGGCTACACCTTC | CASSRQGFGYTF
- | 15 | TRBD1 | TRBJ1-4 | TRBV4-1 | TGCGCCAGCAGCCTTAATCTTGCAGGGGGGGAAAAACTGTTTTTT | CASSLNLAGGEKLFF
- | 12 | - | TRBJ1-1 | TRBV28 | TGTGCCAGCAGTTTTGCTCAGGGCCAAGCTTTCTTT | CASSFAQGQAFF
once | 18 | - | TRBJ1-1 | TRBV19 | TGTGCCAGTAGTATAGATCTTACTCGGGGATCATCGTGGAGTGAAGCTTTCTTT | CASSIDLTRGSSWSEAFF
- | 14 | TRBD1 | TRBJ2-7 | TRBV5-1 | TGCGCCAGCAGCCCGGGACAGGGCTCCTACGAGCAGTACTTC | CASSPGQGSYEQYF
- | 13 | - | TRBJ1-2 | TRBV6-1 | TGTGCCAGCAGTGAATCAGGGGACTATGGCTACACCTTC | CASSESGDYGYTF
- | 15 | - | TRBJ1-2 | TRBV5-1 | TGCGCCAGCAGCTTGGATGACAGTCCCGTCTATGGCTACACCTTC | CASSLDDSPVYGYTF
- | 15 | - | TRBJ2-5 | TRBV29-1 | TGCAGCGTCGCGCGGGACCGAGCCCCAGCTGAGACCCAGTACTTC | CSVARDRAPAETQYF
- | 18 | - | TRBJ1-1 | TRBV19 | TGTGCCAGTAGTATCTGGGGCAGGGGAATTATGTGGAACACTGAAGCTTTCTTT | CASSIWGRGIMWNTEAFF
- | 13 | TRBD1 | TRBJ1-1 | TRBV10-1 | TGCGCCAGCATGGGACAGGTTGGCACTGAAGCTTTCTTT | CASMGQVGTEAFF
- | 14 | TRBD1 | TRBJ1-6 | TRBV5-6 | TGTGCCAGCAGGCTCGGGACAGGTAATTCACCCCTCCACTTT | CASRLGTGNSPLHF
- | 15 | - | TRBJ2-3 | TRBV5-4 | TGTGCCAGCAGCTTGGACGGGGTATTTGCAGATACGCAGTATTTT | CASSLDGVFADTQYF
- | 17 | TRBD1 | TRBJ2-1 | TRBV11-2 | TGTGCCAGCAGCTCCGGACAGGGGGGCTTGGGGGACAATGAGCAGTTCTTC | CASSSGQGGLGDNEQFF
- | 16 | TRBD1 | TRBJ1-5 | TRBV30 | TGTGCCTGGAGTACCCCCGGGACAGGCTTTAATCAGCCCCAGCATTTT | CAWSTPGTGFNQPQHF